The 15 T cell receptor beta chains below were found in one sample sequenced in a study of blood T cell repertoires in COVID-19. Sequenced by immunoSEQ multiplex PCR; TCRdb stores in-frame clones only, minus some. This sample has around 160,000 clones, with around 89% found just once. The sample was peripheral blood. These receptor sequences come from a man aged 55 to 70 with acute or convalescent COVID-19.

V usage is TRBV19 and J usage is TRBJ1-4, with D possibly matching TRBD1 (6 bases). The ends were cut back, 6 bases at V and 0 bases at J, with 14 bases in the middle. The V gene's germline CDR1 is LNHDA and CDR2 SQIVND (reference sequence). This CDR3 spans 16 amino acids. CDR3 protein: CASRQDRISTNEKLFF. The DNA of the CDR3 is TGTGCCAGTAGACAGGACAGAATTTCAACTAATGAAAAACTGTTTTTT.

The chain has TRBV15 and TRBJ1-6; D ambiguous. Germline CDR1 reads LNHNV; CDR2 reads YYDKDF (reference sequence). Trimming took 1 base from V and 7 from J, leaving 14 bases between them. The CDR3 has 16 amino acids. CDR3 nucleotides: TGTGCCACCAGCAGAGTTCGGTCGGGTTACAATTCACCCCTCCACTTT. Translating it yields CATSRVRSGYNSPLHF.

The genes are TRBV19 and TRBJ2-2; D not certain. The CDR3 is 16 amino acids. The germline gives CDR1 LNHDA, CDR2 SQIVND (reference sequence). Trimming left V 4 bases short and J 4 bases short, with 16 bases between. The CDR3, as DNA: TGTGCCAGTAGTACCCTGCCCCTGCGAGGCACCGGGGAGCTGTTTTTT. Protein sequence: CASSTLPLRGTGELFF.

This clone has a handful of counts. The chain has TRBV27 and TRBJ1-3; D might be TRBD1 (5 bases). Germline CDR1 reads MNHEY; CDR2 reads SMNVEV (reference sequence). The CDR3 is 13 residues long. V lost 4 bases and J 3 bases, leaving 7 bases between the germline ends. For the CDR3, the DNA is TGTGCCAGCAGTTCAGGGTTTGGAAACACCATATATTTT. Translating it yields CASSSGFGNTIYF.

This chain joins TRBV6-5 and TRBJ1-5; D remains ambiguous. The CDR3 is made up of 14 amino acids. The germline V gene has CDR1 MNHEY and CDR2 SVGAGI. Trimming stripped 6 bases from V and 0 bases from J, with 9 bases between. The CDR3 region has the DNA TGTGCCAGCAGACTAACAACTAGCAATCAGCCCCAGCATTTT. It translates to CASRLTTSNQPQHF.

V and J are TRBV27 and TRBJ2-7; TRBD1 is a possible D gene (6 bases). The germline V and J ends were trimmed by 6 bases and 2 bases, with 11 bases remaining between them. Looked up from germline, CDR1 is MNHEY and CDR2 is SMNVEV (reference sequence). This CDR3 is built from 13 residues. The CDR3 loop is CASRAGVPYEQYF. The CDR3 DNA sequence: TGTGCCAGCAGAGCAGGGGTCCCCTACGAGCAGTACTTC.

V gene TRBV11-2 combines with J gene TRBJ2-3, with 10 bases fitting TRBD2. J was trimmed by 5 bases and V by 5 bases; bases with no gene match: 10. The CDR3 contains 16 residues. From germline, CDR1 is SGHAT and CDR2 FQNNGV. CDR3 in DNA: TGTGCCAGCAGCCAGCTAGCGGGGGCCCGAGGAGATACGCAGTATTTT. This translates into CASSQLAGARGDTQYF. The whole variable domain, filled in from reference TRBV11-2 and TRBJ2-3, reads EAGVAQSPRYKIIEKRQSVAFWCNPISGHATLYWYQQILGQGPKLLIQFQNNGVVDDSQLPKDRFSAERLKGVDSTLKIQPAKLEDSAVYLCASSQLAGARGDTQYFGPGTRLTVL.

CDR3 sequence reads: CASSEAGLYTEAFF. The CDR3, as DNA: TGTGCCAGCAGTGAAGCAGGGCTCTACACTGAAGCTTTCTTT. This rearrangement joins TRBV25-1 to TRBJ1-1, with D possibly being TRBD1 (5 bases). Germline CDR1 and CDR2: MGHDK and SYGVNS. The CDR3 spans 14 residues. V was shortened by 2 bases and J by 3 bases, with 10 bases between the two germline ends.

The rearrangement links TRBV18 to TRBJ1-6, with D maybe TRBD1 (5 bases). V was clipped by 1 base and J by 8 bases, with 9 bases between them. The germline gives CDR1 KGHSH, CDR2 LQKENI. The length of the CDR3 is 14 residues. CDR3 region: CASSPQGKDSPLHF. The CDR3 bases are TGTGCCAGCTCACCACAGGGGAAGGATTCACCCCTCCACTTT.

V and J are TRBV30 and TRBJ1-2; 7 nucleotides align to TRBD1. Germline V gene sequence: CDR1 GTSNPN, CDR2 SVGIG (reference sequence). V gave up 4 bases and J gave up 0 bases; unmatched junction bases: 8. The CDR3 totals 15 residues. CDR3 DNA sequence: TGTGCCTGGACTCCGACAGGGCCTACTAACTATGGCTACACCTTC. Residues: CAWTPTGPTNYGYTF.

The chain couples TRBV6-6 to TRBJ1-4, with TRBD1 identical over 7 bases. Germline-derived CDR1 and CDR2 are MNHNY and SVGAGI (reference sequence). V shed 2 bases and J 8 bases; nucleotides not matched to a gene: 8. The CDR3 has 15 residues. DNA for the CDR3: TGTGCCAGCAGTTACGTTCAGGGGGGTAGGGAAAAACTGTTTTTT. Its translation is CASSYVQGGREKLFF.

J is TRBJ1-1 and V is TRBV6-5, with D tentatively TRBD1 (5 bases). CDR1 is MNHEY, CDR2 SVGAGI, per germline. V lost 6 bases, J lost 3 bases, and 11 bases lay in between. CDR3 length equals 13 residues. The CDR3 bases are TGTGCCAGCAGCAGGGAATTTGACACTGAAGCTTTCTTT. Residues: CASSREFDTEAFF.

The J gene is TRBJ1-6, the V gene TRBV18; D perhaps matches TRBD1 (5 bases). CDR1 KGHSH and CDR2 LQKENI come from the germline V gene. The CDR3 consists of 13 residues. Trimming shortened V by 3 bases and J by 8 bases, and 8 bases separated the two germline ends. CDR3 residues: CASSPQGDSPLHF. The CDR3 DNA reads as TGTGCCAGCTCACCCCAGGGTGATTCACCCCTCCACTTT.

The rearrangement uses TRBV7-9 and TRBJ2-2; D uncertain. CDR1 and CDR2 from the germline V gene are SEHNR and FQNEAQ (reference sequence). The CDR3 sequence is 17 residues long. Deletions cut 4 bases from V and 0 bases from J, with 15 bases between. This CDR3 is CASSSPRGSTNTGELFF. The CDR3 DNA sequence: TGTGCCAGCAGCTCGCCCCGCGGCTCGACGAACACCGGGGAGCTGTTTTTT.

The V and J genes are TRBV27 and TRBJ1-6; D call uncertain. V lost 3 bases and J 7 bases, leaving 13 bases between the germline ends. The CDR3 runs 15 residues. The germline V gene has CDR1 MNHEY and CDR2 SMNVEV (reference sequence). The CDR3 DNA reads TGTGCCAGCAGTTTTGCCGCCGGGGTCAATTCACCCCTCCACTTT. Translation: CASSFAAGVNSPLHF.